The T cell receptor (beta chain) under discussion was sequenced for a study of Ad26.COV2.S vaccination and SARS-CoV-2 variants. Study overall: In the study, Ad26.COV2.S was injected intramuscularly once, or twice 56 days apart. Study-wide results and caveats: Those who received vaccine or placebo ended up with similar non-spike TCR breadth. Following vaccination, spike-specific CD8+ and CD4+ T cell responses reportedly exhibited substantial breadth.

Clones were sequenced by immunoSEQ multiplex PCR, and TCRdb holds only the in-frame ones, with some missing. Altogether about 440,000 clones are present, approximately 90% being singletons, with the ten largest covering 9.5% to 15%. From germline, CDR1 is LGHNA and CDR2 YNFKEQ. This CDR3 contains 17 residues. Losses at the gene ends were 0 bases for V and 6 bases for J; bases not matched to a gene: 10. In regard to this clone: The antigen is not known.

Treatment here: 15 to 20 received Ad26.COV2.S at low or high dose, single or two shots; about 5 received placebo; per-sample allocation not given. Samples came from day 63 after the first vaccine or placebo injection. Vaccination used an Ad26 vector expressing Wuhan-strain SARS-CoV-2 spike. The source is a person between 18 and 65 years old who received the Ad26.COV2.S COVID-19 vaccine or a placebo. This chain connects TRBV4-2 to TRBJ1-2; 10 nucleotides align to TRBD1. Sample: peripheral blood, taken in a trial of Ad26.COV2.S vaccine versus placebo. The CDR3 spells CASSQDLTGQGSHGYTF. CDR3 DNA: TGTGCCAGCAGCCAAGATCTTACGGGACAGGGGTCCCATGGCTACACCTTC.